This T cell receptor beta chain was captured by sequencing in a study of early T cells in non-severe SARS-CoV-2 infection. Germline V gene lookup returns CDR1 WNHNN and CDR2 SYGVQD (reference sequence). V lost 9 bases, J lost 8 bases, and 8 bases stayed unmatched. The CDR3 totals 14 residues. Attachment of unique molecular identifiers to individual cDNA molecules was performed. Each CDR3 protein is one row after TCRdb ran MiXCR on the 5' RACE reads. This table holds approximately 70,000 distinct CDR3 sequences, 9.5% to 15% found once. The origin of this receptor is an adult who was a healthcare worker with PCR-confirmed SARS-CoV-2 infection or an uninfected control (not recorded which). The donor label of this sample is uncertain. The gene calls are TRBV10-1 and TRBJ2-7; TRBD2 matches 15 bases. The starting material was whole blood, obtained at baseline. DNA of the CDR3: TGCGCCAGAGGACTAGCGGGAGGGGTAGGACAGCAGTACTTC. This translates into CARGLAGGVGQQYF.